This T cell receptor (beta chain) derives from a study of vaccination effects on CD4 cells after COVID-19 (dated by TCRdb to the early 2020s). Regarding the research as a whole: Post-vaccine samples across the study were collected a median of 72 days after the second dose, with a range of 14 to 241. In both COVID-19 convalescent patients and infection-naive vaccine recipients, the study compared SARS-CoV-2 spike-specific CD4+ TCR repertoires from before mRNA vaccination with those from after it. The full study included ten to eleven COVID-19 convalescent patients and a handful of SARS-CoV-2-naive healthy vaccine recipients. The Oncomine TCR Beta short-read assay on an Illumina iSeq 100 was used to sequence cultures from other donors in the study. What the research found in general, with its limitations: Only a small number of convalescent patients were included, and no early post-infection timepoints were available, which limited the study. Among healthy vaccine recipients, nearly all vaccine-induced clones were SARS-CoV-2 mono-reactive, and just 1 of 255 was cross-reactive with common cold coronaviruses. Both infection-induced and vaccine-induced clones contracted markedly at late post-vaccination timepoints, which is consistent with waning T cell responses.

As to this clone: It lacks a known antigen. There are no base qualities to consult, and no much larger clone falls within one base.

Libraries were built with the immunoSEQ multiplex PCR assay. DNA from the cultured and isolated CD4+ T cells underwent TCR beta CDR3 sequencing. Per the authors' processing: Non-productive TCR sequences were removed, reads were trimmed to the CDR3 region, and CDR3s of at least 7 amino acids were retained. The MANAFEST web app was used to pick out antigen-specific clonotypes by comparing their expansion in peptide wells with that in reference cultures. To be called positive, a clone needed expansion at FDR<0.05 compared with the reference and with all other wells, an odds ratio greater than 5, and a frequency greater than 0.1% in two replicate wells. Clonotypes significantly expanded in SARS-CoV-2 spike wells and in at least one common cold coronavirus spike condition were defined as cross-reactive. CDR3 similarity was assessed by Levenshtein distance with the stringdist R package, and unrooted trees were built with ape in R 3.6.1. In its TCRdb copy, this immuneACCESS table keeps in-frame sequences only and misses some clones. Where compared with another copy, unresolved V genes explain less than half of these, and the others have no known cause. V, J and clone size derive from that table, while D and trimming were established from the DNA sequence. The sample has almost 70,000 clones on record, around 74% of them singletons. The top ten clones comprise roughly 1.5% of the sample.

In the ViraFEST assay, PBMC were stimulated with viral peptide pools, and TCR sequencing was then used to find antigen-specific CD4+ T cell clonotypes based on their expansion. After less than 13 days of culture, CD4+ T cells were isolated with the EasySep CD4+ T cell isolation kit. Two doses of either the BNT162b2 or the mRNA-1273 mRNA SARS-CoV-2 vaccine were administered to participants. The absence of prior SARS-CoV-2 infection in healthy vaccine recipients was confirmed by negative nucleocapsid antibodies before and after vaccination. Some 2.2 million PBMC per well were cultured in IMDM with 5% human AB serum, 10 IU/ml IL-2 and gentamicin, plus 10 ug/ml peptides. Half of the culture medium was replaced with fresh IL-2-containing medium on days 3 and 7. Unless noted otherwise, every peptide stimulation condition was cultured in triplicate wells. PBMC were separated from whole blood using Ficoll-Paque Plus gradient centrifugation and were then either cryopreserved at -140C or used fresh. The spike proteins of SARS-CoV-2 and of the common cold coronaviruses HCoV-NL63, HCoV-OC43 and HCoV-229E were spanned by overlapping peptide pools. The QIAamp micro DNA kit was used to extract genomic DNA from the cultured CD4+ T cells.

Deletion took 2 bases off V and 5 bases off J, with a span of 8 bases between the germline ends. The germline V gene specifies MNHEY as CDR1 and SVGEGT as CDR2. The CDR3, cysteine through phenylalanine, is 13 amino acids long. The only DNA kept is the CDR3, 39 bases in frame from the first base. In this chain, TRBV6-2 or TRBV6-3 is recombined with TRBJ2-3, with a tentative D gene TRBD1 over 5 matching bases. This material consisted of CD4+ T cells from PBMCs cultured with HCoV-229E spike peptides, taken after COVID-19 vaccination. The cell subset or site label here, explained by the study, means: HCoV-229E spike overlapping peptide pool stimulation. The sequence was obtained from a human donor who received a COVID-19 vaccine. Here the CDR3 is given as CASSYGARDTQYF. The sequenced DNA is TGTGCCAGCAGTTACGGGGCGAGAGATACGCAGTATTTT.